Below, 22 T cell receptor beta chains from the same sample are listed, as sequenced in a study of CD8 T cells in Susac syndrome (dated by TCRdb to about 2019). Libraries were made using the immunoSEQ multiplex PCR assay. RNA was extracted using the RNeasy kit, and about 0.5 to 1 microgram was reverse transcribed with random hexamers. TCRdb handled the public reads itself, with Q25 trimming in fastp and clone calling in MiXCR, and kept productive beta chains. All rows with the same CDR3 protein become a single entry with the most common DNA and genes. The sample table records 140,000 to 150,000 distinct CDR3 sequences; roughly 94% of these occur just once. The ten largest clones take up 0.084% of the sample. The specimen sequenced was CD4+ T cells from PBMCs. These receptors all come from a human donor in good health.

In its sample, this clonotype was seen once. The chain recombines TRBV5-6 with TRBJ2-3; D may be TRBD1 or TRBD2 (5 bases each). Looked up from germline, CDR1 is SGHDT and CDR2 is YYEEEE. V lost 4 bases and J lost 2, with 20 bases in between. This CDR3 comprises 17 residues. DNA of the CDR3: TGTGCCAGCAGCCAACTCGGGACGGACGTCGACACAGATACGCAGTATTTT. Protein sequence: CASSQLGTDVDTDTQYF. Drawing the rest from reference TRBV5-6 and TRBJ2-3, the complete variable domain is DAGVTQSPTHLIKTRGQQVTLRCSPKSGHDTVSWYQQALGQGPQFIFQYYEEEERQRGNFPDRFSGHQFPNYSSELNVNALLLGDSALYLCASSQLGTDVDTDTQYFGPGTRLTVL.

This clonotype was recorded once. This chain connects TRBV25-1 to TRBJ2-7; D is perhaps TRBD2 (6 bases). The germline V gene encodes CDR1 MGHDK and CDR2 SYGVNS. The V end was cut by 6 bases, the J end by 3 bases, with 12 bases between. This CDR3 has 13 residues. The DNA for the CDR3 is TGTGCCAGCAGGGCTAGCGCTCACTACGAGCAGTACTTC. Protein: CASRASAHYEQYF.

This chain uses TRBV3-1 with TRBJ1-5, with D tentatively TRBD1 (5 bases). The germline CDR1 and CDR2 sequences are LGHDT and YNNKEL (reference sequence). The V and J ends lost 1 base and 4 bases respectively, with 17 bases between them. The CDR3 length is 17 residues. DNA for the CDR3: TGTGCCAGCAGCCAAGCCGCCGGGAGGGGCCCTAATCAGCCCCAGCATTTT. Translation: CASSQAAGRGPNQPQHF.

J is TRBJ1-2 and V is TRBV28, with D uncertain. The CDR3 covers 15 residues. Looked up from germline, CDR1 is MDHEN and CDR2 is SYDVKM. The V gene lost 7 bases and the J gene lost 2 bases, with 17 bases spanning the gap. The CDR3 sequence: CASTSLRGPNYGYTF. CDR3 DNA sequence: TGTGCCAGCACCTCTCTCCGAGGACCCAACTATGGCTACACCTTC.

J is TRBJ2-6 and V is TRBV18; D not resolved. The germline gives CDR1 KGHSH, CDR2 LQKENI. The V end lost 1 base, the J end lost 0 bases, and 1 base lay between the germline ends. The CDR3 has 14 residues. The CDR3 DNA is TGTGCCAGCTCACCACGCTCTGGGGCCAACGTCCTGACTTTC. Its translation: CASSPRSGANVLTF.

DNA for the CDR3: TGCAGTGCTAGAGATGGGGGTCTCAGCTCTGGAAACACCATATATTTT. Translated: CSARDGGLSSGNTIYF. The V and J genes are TRBV20-1 and TRBJ1-3; D possibly corresponds to TRBD1 (5 bases). The germline V gene has CDR1 DFQATT and CDR2 SNEGSKA (reference sequence). The CDR3 runs 16 residues. The germline V and J ends were trimmed by 0 bases and 0 bases, with 12 bases remaining between them.

CDR3 region: CASSSERGNTGELFF. CDR3 in DNA: TGTGCCAGCAGCTCGGAACGGGGGAACACCGGGGAGCTGTTTTTT. The rearrangement uses TRBV7-9 and TRBJ2-2, with D possibly matching TRBD2 (5 bases). Germline values: CDR1 SEHNR, CDR2 FQNEAQ (reference sequence). This CDR3 contains 15 residues. The V end was cut by 4 bases, the J end by 1 base, with 10 bases between.

The chain combines TRBV29-1 with TRBJ1-1; D is possibly TRBD1 (6 bases). The CDR3 totals 15 residues. CDR1 and CDR2 (germline): SQVTM, ANQGSEA. Trimming removed 1 base from V and 6 bases from J, with 18 bases in between. CDR3 bases: TGCAGCGTTGAAGTGGGCGGCTGGGGGCGCTCTGAAGCTTTCTTT. This gives the protein CSVEVGGWGRSEAFF.

This clonotype was recorded once. CDR3 nucleotides: TGCGCCAGCAGCTTGTCAGGGTTCGCTGGCACTGAAGCTTTCTTT. Protein sequence: CASSLSGFAGTEAFF. The chain carries TRBV5-1 and TRBJ1-1, with D maybe TRBD1 (5 bases). This CDR3 has 15 residues. Germline lookup yields CDR1 SGHRS and CDR2 YFSETQ. V was cut by 1 base and J by 4 bases, with 14 bases left in between. Combining the CDR3 with reference TRBV5-1 and TRBJ1-1 gives the whole variable domain KAGVTQTPRYLIKTRGQQVTLSCSPISGHRSVSWYQQTPGQGLQFLFEYFSETQRNKGNFPGRFSGRQFSNSRSEMNVSTLELGDSALYLCASSLSGFAGTEAFFGQGTRLTVV.

Details on this clonotype: One end of the junction fails to match germline, which may point to a read error. This chain links TRBV7-9 with TRBJ1-4; the D is unclear. The length of the CDR3 is 11 residues. Per germline, CDR1 SEHNR and CDR2 FQNEAQ (reference sequence). The CDR3 reads CASSPQENLFF. As DNA, the CDR3 is TGTGCCAGCAGCCCTCAGGAAAATCTGTTTTTT.

The genes are TRBV6-6 and TRBJ1-1, with TRBD1 matching 9 bases. The CDR3 sequence is 14 residues long. V lost 2 bases to trimming and J lost 9 bases; unmatched junction nucleotides: 7. Germline V gene sequence: CDR1 MNHNY, CDR2 SVGAGI (reference sequence). The DNA of the CDR3 is TGTGCCAGCAGTTACAACCGGGACAGGGAGCAAGCTTTCTTT. Translating it yields CASSYNRDREQAFF.

The chain links TRBV4-2 to TRBJ2-2, with TRBD2 identical over 7 bases. The CDR3 runs 16 residues. After removal of 0 bases from V and 5 bases from J, the junction contained 6 bases not matched to a gene. Germline CDR1 reads LGHNA; CDR2 reads YNFKEQ. The CDR3 region is CASSQEGAGYTGELFF. The CDR3 DNA reads TGTGCCAGCAGCCAAGAAGGAGCGGGATATACCGGGGAGCTGTTTTTT.

In the case of this clonotype: At one boundary the junction diverges from the germline segment, which might be a read error. J is TRBJ1-5 and V is TRBV5-6; 7 bases align to TRBD1. The CDR3 sequence is 16 residues long. The germline V gene encodes CDR1 SGHDT and CDR2 YYEEEE. CDR3 sequence reads: CASSLAGGGSNQPQHF. CDR3 nucleotides: TGTGCCAGCAGTTTGGCAGGGGGAGGGTCCAATCAGCCCCAGCATTTT.

This rearrangement joins TRBV6-5 to TRBJ2-7; possible D gene TRBD1, 6 bases. Germline V gene sequence: CDR1 MNHEY, CDR2 SVGAGI. The CDR3 consists of 15 residues. The V and J ends lost 5 bases and 0 bases respectively, with 14 bases between them. The CDR3 loop reads CASSRGQRSSYEQYF. CDR3 bases: TGTGCCAGCAGTCGCGGACAGAGGAGCTCCTACGAGCAGTACTTC.

The chain combines TRBV9 with TRBJ1-1; possible D gene TRBD1, 6 bases. The CDR3 is made up of 16 amino acids. V was trimmed by 3 bases and J by 5 bases, leaving 20 bases between them. Germline V gene data show CDR1 as SGDLS and CDR2 as YYNGEE. CDR3 region: CASSAWGQGLQTEAFF. The CDR3 nucleotides are TGTGCCAGCAGCGCTTGGGGGCAGGGGCTTCAAACTGAAGCTTTCTTT. Drawing the rest from reference TRBV9 and TRBJ1-1, the complete variable domain is DSGVTQTPKHLITATGQRVTLRCSPRSGDLSVYWYQQSLDQGLQFLIQYYNGEERAKGNILERFSAQQFPDLHSELNLSSLELGDSALYFCASSAWGQGLQTEAFFGQGTRLTVV.

In nucleotides, the CDR3 is TGCAGCCAACGCCTAGCGGGAGGGCCTACAGATACGCAGTATTTT. This encodes CSQRLAGGPTDTQYF. The V gene is TRBV29-1, the J gene TRBJ2-3; 12 bases line up with TRBD2. V lost 8 bases, J lost 3 bases, and 9 bases stayed unmatched. Germline CDR1 is SQVTM and CDR2 is ANQGSEA. This CDR3 has 15 residues.

The rearrangement joins TRBV4-1 to TRBJ1-5, with TRBD1 matching over 7 bases. V trimming: 0 bases; J trimming: 1 base; junction bases outside the gene matches: 12. CDR3 length: 19 amino acids. Per the germline V gene, CDR1 is MGHRA and CDR2 is YSYEKL. This CDR3 reads CASSQDKGGGGGSNQPQHF. CDR3 in DNA: TGCGCCAGCAGCCAAGATAAAGGGGGCGGCGGGGGCAGCAATCAGCCCCAGCATTTT.

This chain connects TRBV30 to TRBJ1-4; D is undetermined. Trimming pared 2 bases from V and 0 bases from J, leaving 10 bases between. Per germline, CDR1 GTSNPN and CDR2 SVGIG (reference sequence). The CDR3 loop spans 15 amino acids. CDR3 loop: CAWSSDFATNEKLFF. In DNA, the CDR3 is TGTGCCTGGAGTAGCGATTTTGCAACTAATGAAAAACTGTTTTTT.

The rearrangement uses TRBV7-9 and TRBJ1-5; 10 bases fit TRBD1. This CDR3 spans 16 amino acids. Germline V lookup: CDR1 SEHNR, CDR2 FQNEAQ (reference sequence). V dropped 2 bases and J dropped 5; count of bases not matched to a gene: 6. The CDR3, as DNA: TGTGCCAGCAGCTTACGGACCGGGACAGGGGATCAGCCCCAGCATTTT. Translation: CASSLRTGTGDQPQHF.

The chain employs TRBV29-1 and TRBJ1-1; TRBD1 aligns across 10 bases. The J segment lost 4 bases and the V segment lost 4 bases, leaving 6 bases of the junction unmatched. Looked up from germline, CDR1 is SQVTM and CDR2 is ANQGSEA. The CDR3 contains 14 residues. This chain's CDR3 is CSVVGDRGSTEAFF. The CDR3 coding sequence is TGCAGCGTTGTGGGGGACAGGGGATCCACTGAAGCTTTCTTT.

This clonotype was observed once. The chain couples TRBV30 to TRBJ1-1, with 7 bases matching TRBD1. From germline, CDR1 is GTSNPN and CDR2 SVGIG (reference sequence). This CDR3 comprises 13 residues. The junction had 6 bases not matched to a gene; V was cut back by 4 bases and J by 4 bases. The chain's CDR3 is CAWTVQGITEAFF. CDR3 nucleotide sequence: TGTGCCTGGACCGTACAGGGGATCACTGAAGCTTTCTTT.

The gene calls are TRBV5-1 and TRBJ2-7; 9 nucleotides align to TRBD2. Losses at the gene ends were 4 bases for V and 0 bases for J; bases not matched to a gene: 8. CDR1 SGHRS and CDR2 YFSETQ come from the germline V gene. This CDR3 region has 16 residues. The CDR3 loop is CASSPVTSGFSYEQYF. CDR3 in DNA: TGCGCCAGCAGCCCAGTAACTAGCGGGTTCTCCTACGAGCAGTACTTC. Supplemented by reference TRBV5-1 and TRBJ2-7, the full variable domain reads KAGVTQTPRYLIKTRGQQVTLSCSPISGHRSVSWYQQTPGQGLQFLFEYFSETQRNKGNFPGRFSGRQFSNSRSEMNVSTLELGDSALYLCASSPVTSGFSYEQYFGPGTRLTVT.